This T cell receptor (beta chain) was captured by sequencing in a study of T cell repertoires in cytomegalovirus infection. In the study overall: Public TCR beta signatures marked donors with CMV infection and the matching HLA.

Germline CDR1 is DFQATT and CDR2 is SNEGSKA (reference sequence). V lost 3 bases to trimming and J lost 4 bases, with 16 bases between them. The CDR3 runs to 15 residues. Findings of the study overall: Cumulative public TCR beta family frequency identified carriers of CMV plus the relevant HLA.

About this clonotype: The antigen remains undetermined.

TCRdb itself ran the reads through MiXCR, one entry per CDR3 protein. Of fewer than 400,000 distinct CDR3 sequences in the sample, roughly 18% were seen once. Sequenced material: PBMCs. This receptor was taken from a human donor in good health (CMV status not recorded). Some clones in this sample may be carry-over from other donors' samples. The genes are TRBV20-1 and TRBJ1-5, with D maybe TRBD1 (5 bases). The CDR3: CSASIFGGKNQPQHF. CDR3 nucleotide sequence: TGCAGTGCTAGCATCTTTGGGGGAAAAAATCAGCCCCAGCATTTT.